The rows below give T cell receptor beta chains drawn from one sample of a study of cytomegalovirus exposure and HLA in healthy donors. Data came from immunoSEQ multiplex PCR; TCRdb stores just in-frame clones and leaves some out. The table includes approximately 160,000 clones, 84% detected once. The sample was PBMCs. These receptors were obtained from a man aged 30 to 45 in good health and CMV-seropositive. The CDR3 runs from the conserved cysteine through the conserved F or W. The D gene is left open where the match is weak. Rows may omit the clone size; those that give it use once, few, many or a size class.

clone_size	d_call	v_call	j_call	cdr3_nt	cdr3_aa
NA	TRBD1	TRBV9	TRBJ1-5	TGTGCCAGCAGCGAACAGGGGGCGGATCAGCCCCAGCATTTT	CASSEQGADQPQHF
NA	NA	TRBV30	TRBJ1-1	TGTGCCTGGTCCTGGGCCGACATCGGTGAAGCTTTCTTT	CAWSWADIGEAFF
few	TRBD2	TRBV15	TRBJ2-1	TGTGCCACCAGCAGACTCCCTTCCTCCGGGGGGTACAATGAGCAGTTCTTC	CATSRLPSSGGYNEQFF
NA	NA	TRBV27	TRBJ1-6	TGTGCCAGCAGTTTAGGGCAGCATAATAATTCACCCCTCCACTTT	CASSLGQHNNSPLHF
NA	NA	TRBV29-1	TRBJ2-3	TGCAGCGTTGATGCCAGCGGAGGAAGGCCACCAGATACGCAGTATTTT	CSVDASGGRPPDTQYF
once	TRBD1	TRBV19	TRBJ2-1	TGTGCCAGTGCACAGGGGACCCTTTACAATGAGCAGTTCTTC	CASAQGTLYNEQFF
NA	NA	TRBV18	TRBJ1-3	TGTGCCAGCTCGCCCGGGGTAGGCAGCACCATATATTTT	CASSPGVGSTIYF
NA	TRBD1	TRBV20-1	TRBJ1-2	TGCAGGCGGACAGGGGGCTATGGCTACACCTTC	CRRTGGYGYTF
once	NA	TRBV4-3	TRBJ1-4	TGCGCCAGCAGCCAAGATCTGGACTCAACTAATGAAAAACTGTTTTTT	CASSQDLDSTNEKLFF
NA	NA	TRBV6-5	TRBJ1-3	TGTGCCAGCAGTTACGGGGGGACCTTCTCTGGAAACACCATATATTTT	CASSYGGTFSGNTIYF
NA	NA	TRBV30	TRBJ2-7	TGTGCCTGGGCACCAGGGAACTACGAGCAGTACTTC	CAWAPGNYEQYF
NA	NA	TRBV5-6	TRBJ1-1	TGTGCCAGCAGCTTACCCGGGGCGGGGGCTGAAGCTTTCTTT	CASSLPGAGAEAFF
NA	NA	TRBV14	TRBJ1-2	TGTGCCAGCAGCCTAGTTAACTATGGCTACACCTTC	CASSLVNYGYTF
few	TRBD1	TRBV28	TRBJ1-6	TGTGCCAGCAGTACCGGACAGGGGTACGGTTCACCCCTCCACTTT	CASSTGQGYGSPLHF
NA	TRBD2	TRBV10-2	TRBJ2-7	TGCGCCAGCAGTGAGGCGGGAGGAACCTACGAGCAGTACTTC	CASSEAGGTYEQYF
NA	TRBD1	TRBV9	TRBJ2-3	TGTGCCAGCAGCGTAGGGACAGGGATGGGCACAGATACGCAGTATTTT	CASSVGTGMGTDTQYF
NA	NA	TRBV10-3	TRBJ2-2	TGTGCCATCAGCCTCGGACTCTCCTCAAACACCGGGGAGCTGTTTTTT	CAISLGLSSNTGELFF
NA	TRBD2	TRBV7-2	TRBJ2-7	TGTGCCAGCAGCCCCCTAGCGGGGGCCGTGCAGTACTTC	CASSPLAGAVQYF
NA	TRBD1	TRBV10-2	TRBJ1-3	TGCGCCAGCAAACCGGGACAGGGTCTTTCTGGAAACACCATATATTTT	CASKPGQGLSGNTIYF
few	TRBD1	TRBV28	TRBJ1-2	TGTGCCAGCAGTCCCGGGACAGGGGGAGGCTATGGCTACACCTTC	CASSPGTGGGYGYTF
few	TRBD1	TRBV27	TRBJ1-2	TGTGCCAGCAGCTCCGGGACAGAAGGCTACACCTTC	CASSSGTEGYTF
NA	TRBD1	TRBV7-6	TRBJ2-2	TGTGCCAGCAGCCAATGGGGGACAGGGAAACCCGGGGAGCTGTTTTTT	CASSQWGTGKPGELFF
NA	NA	TRBV13	TRBJ2-7	TGTGCCAGCAGCCCTTACAGGAGCTCCTACGAGCAGTACTTC	CASSPYRSSYEQYF
NA	TRBD2	TRBV7-3	TRBJ2-3	TGTGCCAGCAGCTCTCCCGGGACTAGCGGGAGGGTTGGCACAGATACGCAGTATTTT	CASSSPGTSGRVGTDTQYF
NA	TRBD1	TRBV18	TRBJ2-2	TGTGCCAGCTCACCATGGGAGACAGGGGGCTCCGGGGAGCTGTTTTTT	CASSPWETGGSGELFF
many	NA	TRBV4-2	TRBJ1-2	TGTGCCAGCAGCCAAGATAGTGGCTACACCTTC	CASSQDSGYTF
NA	TRBD2	TRBV13	TRBJ2-1	TGTGCCAGCAGCGAGGGACTAGCGGGAGTAGTTGGTGAGCAGTTCTTC	CASSEGLAGVVGEQFF
once	TRBD1	TRBV4-2	TRBJ1-4	TGTGCCAGCAGCCAAGTAGGGACAGGGGCTAAAGACGATGAAAAACTGTTTTTT	CASSQVGTGAKDDEKLFF
NA	NA	TRBV13	TRBJ1-2	TGTGCCAGCAGCTTAAGAGGGATAGCTAACTATGGCTACACCTTC	CASSLRGIANYGYTF
few	NA	TRBV5-6	TRBJ1-1	TGTGCCAGCAGCTTGGGTCCGACAGACGAAGCTTTCTTT	CASSLGPTDEAFF
NA	NA	TRBV6-5	TRBJ1-5	TGTGCCAGCAGTAGACAGGTTAGCAATCAGCCCCAGCATTTT	CASSRQVSNQPQHF
NA	TRBD1	TRBV7-9	TRBJ2-7	TGTGCCAGCAGCTTGTCCCGGGACAGGGGTGCCTACGAGCAGTACTTC	CASSLSRDRGAYEQYF
once	NA	TRBV5-1	TRBJ1-5	TGCGCCAGCAGCTTGGTGCTGGGAGGTCAGCCCCAGCATTTT	CASSLVLGGQPQHF
NA	TRBD1	TRBV15	TRBJ1-2	TGTGCCACCAGTGACCCCTCGGGACAGGGCGATGGCTACACCTTC	CATSDPSGQGDGYTF
NA	TRBD2	TRBV28	TRBJ2-1	TGTGCCAGCACCTTGGGGGGGAGTTCCCTGAAATACAATGAGCAGTTCTTC	CASTLGGSSLKYNEQFF
NA	TRBD1	TRBV5-1	TRBJ2-3	TGCGCCAGCAGCTTTGGGGACAGGGCCGGGACAGATACGCAGTATTTT	CASSFGDRAGTDTQYF
NA	TRBD2	TRBV5-1	TRBJ2-7	TGCGCCAGCAGCTTGTGGGGGGGCTCCTACGAGCAGTACTTC	CASSLWGGSYEQYF
NA	NA	TRBV6-6	TRBJ1-2	TGTGCCAGCAGTTACTCAGGCAGGAACTATGGCTACACCTTC	CASSYSGRNYGYTF
NA	TRBD1	TRBV9	TRBJ2-2	TGTGCCAGCAGCGTAGGGGGGACAGGGCCCACCGGGGAGCTGTTTTTT	CASSVGGTGPTGELFF
once	NA	TRBV7-2	TRBJ2-7	TGTGCCAGCAGCGGAAGGGGGGTAGCGGGTCCCTACGAGCAGTACTTC	CASSGRGVAGPYEQYF
NA	NA	TRBV9	TRBJ2-1	TGTGCCAGCAGCGTAGGTTCCCCTAGGTCCTACAATGAGCAGTTCTTC	CASSVGSPRSYNEQFF
NA	TRBD1	TRBV6-4	TRBJ1-1	TGTGCCAGCAGTTTCTCCCGGGACAGTGAAGCTTTCTTT	CASSFSRDSEAFF
once	TRBD1	TRBV9	TRBJ2-7	TGTGCCAGCAGCGAGGACAGGGTGGGCTCCTACGAGCAGTACTTC	CASSEDRVGSYEQYF